A selection of T cell receptor beta chains follows, all from one sample in a study of radiotherapy plus CTLA-4 blockade in lung cancer. The data were produced by immunoSEQ multiplex PCR, yet TCRdb's version contains in-frame clones alone and is incomplete. Here the sample spans 30,000 to 40,000 clones, 70% being singletons. The sample consisted of peripheral blood, taken from a patient treated with radiotherapy plus ipilimumab. These receptors originate from a human donor with non-small cell lung cancer who had stable disease on radiotherapy plus ipilimumab. The CDR3 runs from the conserved cysteine through the conserved F or W. A D gene is named only where the DNA matches it firmly.

j_call d_call v_call cdr3_aa
TRBJ2-7 TRBD1 TRBV9 CASSVGGTATTYEQYF
TRBJ1-1 TRBD1 TRBV4-2 CASSLRDSYTEAFF
TRBJ2-7 NA TRBV11-2 CASSPTYLRLRSYEQYF
TRBJ2-1 NA TRBV5-1 CASSLGGRTFNEQFF
TRBJ2-1 TRBD1 TRBV7-2 CASSPQGVAVYNEQFF
TRBJ2-3 NA TRBV5-1 CASSLGGVVTDTQYF
TRBJ2-7 NA TRBV11-2 CASSPDRTPYEQYF
TRBJ2-7 NA TRBV19 CASSTQQKGYEQYF
TRBJ2-7 NA TRBV7-7 CASSLARDREQYF
TRBJ1-2 NA TRBV7-8 CASSFARVSPNYGYTF
TRBJ1-2 NA TRBV6-5 CASKVGGSGYTF
TRBJ1-1 TRBD1 TRBV19 CASSPLGTGASNTEAFF
TRBJ2-1 TRBD2 TRBV7-2 CASSLVAGTPYNEQFF
TRBJ1-1 NA TRBV11-2 CASSLQGSTEAFF
TRBJ1-2 TRBD1 TRBV5-6 CASSRRLIGQGNYGYTF
TRBJ2-7 NA TRBV7-8 CASSRKEAGQTF
TRBJ1-4 TRBD1 TRBV28 CASSAPGTGNEKLFF
TRBJ1-4 NA TRBV7-2 CASNPTNNNEKLFF
TRBJ2-2 TRBD2 TRBV2 CASRGTSGTGELFF
TRBJ2-7 NA TRBV11-1 CASSSQFGAYEQYF
TRBJ1-1 NA TRBV28 CASSPLGPSYRMNTEAFF
TRBJ2-7 NA TRBV5-1 CASSLVVSPYEQYF
TRBJ1-1 NA TRBV6-5 CASSYSAGSGTEAFF
TRBJ1-2 NA TRBV5-1 CASSSSRGRNYGYTF
TRBJ2-3 NA TRBV11-2 CASSPRLPRGDTQYF
TRBJ2-7 TRBD2 TRBV5-1 CASSQIAGGGYEQYF
TRBJ2-7 TRBD2 TRBV7-2 CASSELAGFYEQYF
TRBJ2-3 TRBD1 TRBV5-4 CASSGTGSTDTQYF
TRBJ2-1 TRBD1 TRBV7-3 CASSYTGTGYNEQFF
TRBJ2-6 NA TRBV5-1 CASSLGGPGANVLTF
TRBJ1-2 TRBD1 TRBV28 CASSLAGGGYYGYTF
TRBJ2-5 TRBD2 TRBV14 CASSQDSGRAETQYF
TRBJ2-3 TRBD1 TRBV5-6 CASSSTGLSTDTQYF
TRBJ1-2 NA TRBV7-9 CASSFSGRTNYGYTF
TRBJ2-1 NA TRBV11-3 CASSLAGFHNEQFF
TRBJ1-5 NA TRBV4-1 CASSQVVGSLNQPQHF
TRBJ2-7 NA TRBV6-6 CASTGGKGQNEQYF
TRBJ2-2 TRBD1 TRBV5-1 CASSLGQGSTGELFF
TRBJ1-1 TRBD1 TRBV27 CASSPRDGTGNTEAFF
TRBJ1-1 TRBD1 TRBV7-9 CASSLGDRDGTEAFF
TRBJ2-7 NA TRBV27 CASSSSVRGVLEQYF
TRBJ1-1 NA TRBV18 CASSPRPYPDTEAFF
TRBJ2-7 NA TRBV7-9 CASSRGSGGAYEQYF
TRBJ2-1 TRBD2 TRBV29-1 CSGGREMVEQFF
TRBJ2-3 NA TRBV7-2 CASSLYLTTDTQYF
TRBJ1-5 TRBD1 TRBV5-6 CASSFNRGSNQPQHF
TRBJ2-7 NA TRBV7-2 CASSLGPGSFEQYF
TRBJ2-7 TRBD2 TRBV28 CASSFRGGRSYEQYF
TRBJ2-3 NA TRBV27 CASSYRTDTQYF
TRBJ2-3 NA TRBV11-3 CASSSHTDTQYF